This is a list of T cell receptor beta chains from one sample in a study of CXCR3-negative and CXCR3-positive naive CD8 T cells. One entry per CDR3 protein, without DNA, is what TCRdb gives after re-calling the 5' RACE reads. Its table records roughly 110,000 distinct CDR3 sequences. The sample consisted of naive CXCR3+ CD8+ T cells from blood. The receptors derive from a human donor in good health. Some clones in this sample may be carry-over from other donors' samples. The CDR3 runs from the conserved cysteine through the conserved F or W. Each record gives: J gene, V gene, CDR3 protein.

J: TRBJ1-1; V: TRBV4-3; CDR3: CASSQDLPDTNTEAFF
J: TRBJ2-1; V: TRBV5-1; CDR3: CASSLVETIHNEQFF
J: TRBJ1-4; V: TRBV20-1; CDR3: CSAPERSGTTNEKLFF
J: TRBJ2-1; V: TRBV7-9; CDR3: CASSPMGPQGNEQFF
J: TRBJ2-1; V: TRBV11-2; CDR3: CASSLDLAQRNINEQFF
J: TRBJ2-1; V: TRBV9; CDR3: CASSGQGQGFYEQFF
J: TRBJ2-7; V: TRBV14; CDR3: CASSQGTGWSYEQYF
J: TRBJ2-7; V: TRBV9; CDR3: CASSVTEGFGYEQYF
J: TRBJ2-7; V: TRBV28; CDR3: CASSPRGLYEQYF
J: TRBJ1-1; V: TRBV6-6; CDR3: CATGQGVGTEAFF
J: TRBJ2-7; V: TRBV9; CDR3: CASSPWTGSNYEQYF
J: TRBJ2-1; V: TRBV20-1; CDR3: CSANRDRGRRDSYNEQFF
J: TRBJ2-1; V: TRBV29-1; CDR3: CSVALAGVEQFF
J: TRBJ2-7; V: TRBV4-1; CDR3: CASSQYGQGAYSGEQYF
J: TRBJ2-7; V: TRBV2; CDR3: CASSGTSGTYEQYF
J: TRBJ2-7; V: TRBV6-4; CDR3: CAIPGQGAQGNHEQYF
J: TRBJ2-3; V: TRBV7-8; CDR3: CASSSLAGTDTQYF
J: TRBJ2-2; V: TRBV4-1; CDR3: CASSLTSGGDNGELFF
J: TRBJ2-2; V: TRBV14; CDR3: CASSQVSGGLTAGELFF
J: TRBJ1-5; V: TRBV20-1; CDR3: CSAPGQGPNQPQHF
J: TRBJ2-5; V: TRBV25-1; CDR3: CASSGSGQETQYF
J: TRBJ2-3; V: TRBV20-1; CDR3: CSARDYGGSSPDTQYF
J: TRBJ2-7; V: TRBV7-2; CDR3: CASRLTGGHEQYF
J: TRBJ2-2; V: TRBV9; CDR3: CASGDSELTGELFF
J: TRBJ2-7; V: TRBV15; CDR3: CATTGAGRHEQYF
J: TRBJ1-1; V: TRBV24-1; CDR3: CATSDWDTEAFF
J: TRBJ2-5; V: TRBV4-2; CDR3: CASSQDRTSYETQYF
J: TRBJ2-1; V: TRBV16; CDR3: CASSQRTGPYNEQFF
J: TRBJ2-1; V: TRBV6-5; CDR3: CASSYSSGYTNEQFF
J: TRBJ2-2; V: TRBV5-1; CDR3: CASSFTQGINGELFF
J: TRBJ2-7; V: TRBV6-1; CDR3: CASSEWGFEQYF
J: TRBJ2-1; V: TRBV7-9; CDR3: CASSHPGGSSYNEQFF
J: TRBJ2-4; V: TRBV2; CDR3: CASKGLAGDIQYF